A selection of T cell receptor beta chains follows, all from one sample in a study of CD8 T cells in Susac syndrome. TCRdb reprocessed the immunoSEQ multiplex PCR reads via MiXCR and lists one record per CDR3 protein. The sample shows under 200,000 distinct CDR3 sequences, roughly 95% of them seen only once. Sample: CD4+ T cells from PBMCs. The receptors derive from a human donor with Susac syndrome. The CDR3 runs from the conserved cysteine through the conserved F or W. D genes are given only for firm matches. Some rows mark clone size as missing; the rest say once, few, many or name a class of expanded clone.

D gene	J gene	clone size	V gene	CDR3 DNA	CDR3 protein
TRBD2	TRBJ2-1	few	TRBV18	TGTGCCAGCTCACCTGGGACTAGCGGTTACAATGAGCAGTTCTTC	CASSPGTSGYNEQFF
TRBD2	TRBJ2-1	.	TRBV27	TGTGCCAGCAGTCTCATGACTAGCGGGGGATACAATGAGCAGTTCTTC	CASSLMTSGGYNEQFF
.	TRBJ1-5	.	TRBV20-1	TGCAGTGCTACTGGTTATAGCAATCAGCCCCAGCATTTT	CSATGYSNQPQHF
.	TRBJ2-1	.	TRBV18	TGTGCCAGCTCACCGTTGACAGGCAATGAGCAGTTCTTC	CASSPLTGNEQFF
.	TRBJ1-1	.	TRBV19	TGTGCCAGTACCTCCCAGGGTTCGGGGGTACGGAACACTGAAGCTTTCTTT	CASTSQGSGVRNTEAFF
.	TRBJ1-4	.	TRBV28	TGTGCCAGCAGTTCTCCAGGGACAACTAATGAAAAACTGTTTTTT	CASSSPGTTNEKLFF
TRBD1	TRBJ2-1	.	TRBV6-2/TRBV6-3	TGTGCCAGCAGCACCATAGGGACAGGGGACAATGAGCAGTTCTTC	CASSTIGTGDNEQFF
TRBD1	TRBJ2-4	.	TRBV20-1	TGCAGTGCGCGTTCCGGGACAGGGGTAAACATTCAGTACTTC	CSARSGTGVNIQYF
TRBD1	TRBJ1-1	.	TRBV5-1	TGCGCCAGCAGTGGGACAGGGGAGAACACTGAAGCTTTCTTT	CASSGTGENTEAFF
.	TRBJ2-4	.	TRBV20-1	TGCAGTGCTAGTCAGAGGGAAAACATTCAGTACTTC	CSASQRENIQYF
.	TRBJ2-7	.	TRBV4-2	TGTGCCAGCAGCCACTTACTAGAATCCCACGAGCAGTACTTC	CASSHLLESHEQYF
.	TRBJ1-4	.	TRBV29-1	TGCAGCGTTGTAGGGGCCGGGATGACTGAAAAACTGTTTTTT	CSVVGAGMTEKLFF
TRBD2	TRBJ2-3	.	TRBV20-1	TGCAGTGCTGAACACAAGATAGCGGGGGAGCAGTATTTT	CSAEHKIAGEQYF
TRBD1	TRBJ1-2	.	TRBV20-1	TGCAGTACCAGGAAGACAGGGTTGAATGGCTACACCTTC	CSTRKTGLNGYTF
.	TRBJ1-1	.	TRBV28	TGTGCCAGCAGTTTATTCGACGGGAACACTGAAGCTTTCTTT	CASSLFDGNTEAFF
TRBD1	TRBJ2-7	.	TRBV5-4	TGTGCCAGCAGCCCCCCCAAGGGGGCCACCGAGCAGTACTTC	CASSPPKGATEQYF
TRBD2	TRBJ2-7	.	TRBV28	TGTGCCAGCAGTTTCCATCTAGCGGGCCTAACCTACGAGCAGTACTTC	CASSFHLAGLTYEQYF
.	TRBJ2-5	once	TRBV20-1	TGCAGTGCTAGAGATCTTGGGAAAGAAGGCCAGTACTTC	CSARDLGKEGQYF
TRBD2	TRBJ2-3	.	TRBV30	TGTGCCTGGAGTCGGGCTAGCGGGATCACAGATACGCAGTATTTT	CAWSRASGITDTQYF
TRBD1	TRBJ2-1	.	TRBV29-1	TGCAGCGTTAGAACGGGACAGGTAACCAATGAGCAGTTCTTC	CSVRTGQVTNEQFF
.	TRBJ2-2	.	TRBV29-1	TGCAGCGTTGAAGACCGAGGAAACACCGGGGAGCTGTTTTTT	CSVEDRGNTGELFF
.	TRBJ2-5	.	TRBV4-3	TGCGCCAGCAGCCAAGATCGAACAGCGCCTTTGGGGACCCAGTACTTC	CASSQDRTAPLGTQYF
.	TRBJ2-4	.	TRBV12-3/TRBV12-4	TGTGCCAGCAGTTTATTTAGAAGCCAAAACATTCAGTACTTC	CASSLFRSQNIQYF
TRBD1	TRBJ1-4	.	TRBV7-2	TGTGCCAGCAGCACGGGACAGGGCTATGAAAAACTGTTTTTT	CASSTGQGYEKLFF
.	TRBJ2-4	.	TRBV12-3/TRBV12-4	TGTGCCAGCAGTTCTGGGGGGGCCGTAGCCAAAAACATTCAGTACTTC	CASSSGGAVAKNIQYF
.	TRBJ2-3	.	TRBV29-1	TGCAGCGTTGAGGTGGGGGATACGCAGTATTTT	CSVEVGDTQYF
.	TRBJ2-6	few	TRBV9	TGTGCCAGCAGTGTGGGGGGCTCTGGGGCCAACGTCCTGACTTTC	CASSVGGSGANVLTF
.	TRBJ2-4	.	TRBV30	TGTGCCTGGAGTCCAGGGAGCATGAGGTCAGCCAAAAACATTCAGTACTTC	CAWSPGSMRSAKNIQYF
.	TRBJ2-1	.	TRBV30	TGTGCCTGGAGTAAAGGGAGTATATATGAGCAGTTCTTC	CAWSKGSIYEQFF
.	TRBJ2-7	.	TRBV7-2	TGTGCCAGCAGCTTAGACCCACCACTGGCCTACGAGCAGTACTTC	CASSLDPPLAYEQYF
.	TRBJ2-5	.	TRBV24-1	TGTGCCACCAGTTTAGGGTACCAAGAGACCCAGTACTTC	CATSLGYQETQYF
.	TRBJ2-5	few	TRBV19	TGTGCCAGTAGCTTTACAGGGGAGACCCAGTACTTC	CASSFTGETQYF
.	TRBJ2-1	.	TRBV30	TGTGCCTGGAGTGGAGGGCACAATGAGCAGTTCTTC	CAWSGGHNEQFF
.	TRBJ1-1	.	TRBV30	TGTGCCTGGATCCTACTGGGGGTCACTGAAGCTTTCTTT	CAWILLGVTEAFF
.	TRBJ2-3	.	TRBV24-1	TGTGCCACCAATGCCGGGACCCACACAGATACGCAGTATTTT	CATNAGTHTDTQYF
TRBD2	TRBJ2-2	once	TRBV4-3	TGCGCCAGCAGCCAAGATCTGGGTGGGGGGGGTCTTGGGGAGCTGTTTTTT	CASSQDLGGGGLGELFF
TRBD1	TRBJ2-7	.	TRBV18	TGTGCCAGCTCACCCGGGGACAGGGAGAGTTACGAGCAGTACTTC	CASSPGDRESYEQYF
.	TRBJ1-2	.	TRBV5-1	TGCGCCAGCAGCTTGGACGGGAGTTATAACTATGGCTACACCTTC	CASSLDGSYNYGYTF
TRBD1	TRBJ2-5	.	TRBV29-1	TGCAGCGTTGAACTAGGGGGCAGGGCCCAGTACTTC	CSVELGGRAQYF
TRBD2	TRBJ2-7	.	TRBV30	TGTGCCTGGAGTGTAACTAGCGGGAGGGGGCGCGAGCAGTACTTC	CAWSVTSGRGREQYF
.	TRBJ2-1	.	TRBV7-8	TGTGCCAGCAGCTTTTCTTGGAGCCTGAGGAGTGAGCAGTTCTTC	CASSFSWSLRSEQFF
.	TRBJ2-1	.	TRBV15	TGTGCCACCAGCAGGACCTTAGCGGCCGTAGGGGAGCAGTTCTTC	CATSRTLAAVGEQFF
.	TRBJ2-7	.	TRBV30	TGTGCCTGGAGCCGGGTCGGCGGCTACGAGCAGTACTTC	CAWSRVGGYEQYF
.	TRBJ2-5	once	TRBV5-4	TGTGCCAGCAGCTTTCGGGGGCCCCAAGAGACCCAGTACTTC	CASSFRGPQETQYF
.	TRBJ1-1	.	TRBV6-5	TGTGCCAGCAGTTACTTAGGCACTGAAGCTTTCTTT	CASSYLGTEAFF
.	TRBJ2-3	.	TRBV29-1	TGCAGCGACCTTGGGGGGGATACGCAGTATTTT	CSDLGGDTQYF
.	TRBJ1-4	.	TRBV29-1	TGCAGCGTCAGGGGTCCCACTAATGAAAAACTGTTTTTT	CSVRGPTNEKLFF
.	TRBJ1-5	.	TRBV28	TGTGCCAGCAGTCCTCCGACAGGTAGCAATCAGCCCCAGCATTTT	CASSPPTGSNQPQHF
.	TRBJ1-1	few	TRBV29-1	TGCAGCGTTGCTAACACTGAAGCTTTCTTT	CSVANTEAFF
.	TRBJ2-1	.	TRBV30	TGTGCCTGGAGTGTGTGGGCCAGCAATGAGCAGTTCTTC	CAWSVWASNEQFF
.	TRBJ2-7	once	TRBV20-1	TGCAGTGCTAGAGATCTCGATGGCGAGCAGTACTTC	CSARDLDGEQYF
TRBD2	TRBJ2-1	.	TRBV6-2/TRBV6-3	TGTGCCAGCCTAAACGAGGGTTCGTCGACTAGCGGGAGGAGGAATGAGCAGTTCTTC	CASLNEGSSTSGRRNEQFF
.	TRBJ2-1	.	TRBV7-2	TGTGCCAGCAGCCCCCATCGGGGCAATGAGCAGTTCTTC	CASSPHRGNEQFF
.	TRBJ2-5	.	TRBV18	TGTGCCAGCTCACGGGGACCGATCAGGGAGACCCAGTACTTC	CASSRGPIRETQYF
TRBD1	TRBJ1-5	.	TRBV2	TGTGCCAGCAGCTTGGGACAGGGGGCGATCGGACCCCAGCATTTT	CASSLGQGAIGPQHF
.	TRBJ2-7	many	TRBV2	TGTGCCAGCTCGAGGGCGGCCTACGAGCAGTACTTC	CASSRAAYEQYF
.	TRBJ2-2	.	TRBV20-1	TGCAGTGCCCAGGTTCTGAACACCGGGGAGCTGTTTTTT	CSAQVLNTGELFF
TRBD1	TRBJ2-2	.	TRBV9	TGTGCCAGCAGCGTAGAGGGACAGGGTGGCACCGGGGAGCTGTTTTTT	CASSVEGQGGTGELFF